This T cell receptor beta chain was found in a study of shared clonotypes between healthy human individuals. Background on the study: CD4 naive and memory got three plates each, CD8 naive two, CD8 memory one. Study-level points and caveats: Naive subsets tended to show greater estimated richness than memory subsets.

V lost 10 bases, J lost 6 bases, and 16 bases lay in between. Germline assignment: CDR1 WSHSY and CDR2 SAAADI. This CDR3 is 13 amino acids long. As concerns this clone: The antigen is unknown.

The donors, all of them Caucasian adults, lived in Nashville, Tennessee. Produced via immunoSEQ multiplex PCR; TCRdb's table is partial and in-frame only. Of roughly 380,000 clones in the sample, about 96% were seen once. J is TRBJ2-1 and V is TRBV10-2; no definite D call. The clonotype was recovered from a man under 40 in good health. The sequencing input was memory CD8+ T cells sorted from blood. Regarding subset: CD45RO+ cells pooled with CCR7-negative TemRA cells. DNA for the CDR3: TGCGCCACCGAAGACGGGCGAGGCAATGAGCAGTTCTTC. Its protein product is CATEDGRGNEQFF.